This is a list of T cell receptor beta chains from one sample in a study of early T cells in non-severe SARS-CoV-2 infection. Via MiXCR, TCRdb re-called the 5' RACE reads, giving one row per CDR3 protein. The table includes 68,000 or so distinct CDR3 sequences, roughly a tenth detected once. Sequenced material: whole blood. Every receptor here comes from an adult who was a healthcare worker with PCR-confirmed SARS-CoV-2 infection or an uninfected control (not recorded which). Both conserved end residues are part of each CDR3. Each record gives: J gene, clone size, V gene, D gene, CDR3 protein, CDR3 DNA. D genes are given only for firm matches. Clone sizes are given selectively: once, few, many, or a class where the clone is expanded.

TRBJ1-5 | - | TRBV20-1 | - | CSARPILEPQHF | TGCAGTGCTAGACCCATCCTAGAGCCCCAGCATTTT
TRBJ1-1 | few | TRBV18 | - | CASSPGEGMMNTEAFF | TGTGCCAGCTCACCAGGGGAGGGTATGATGAACACTGAAGCTTTCTTT
TRBJ2-2 | few | TRBV24-1 | - | CATSDLGGTGELFF | TGTGCCACCAGTGATTTAGGAGGGACCGGGGAGCTGTTTTTT
TRBJ1-4 | - | TRBV5-1 | - | CASSAQGGSLEKLFF | TGCGCCAGCAGCGCCCAGGGCGGGTCCTTAGAAAAACTGTTTTTT
TRBJ2-6 | - | TRBV12-3/TRBV12-4 | TRBD1 | CASTPGTGANGANVLTF | TGTGCCAGCACTCCCGGGACAGGTGCCAACGGGGCCAACGTCCTGACTTTC
TRBJ1-2 | many | TRBV14 | - | CASSRLGKGYTF | TGTGCCAGCAGCCGTCTAGGGAAAGGCTACACTTTC
TRBJ1-5 | few | TRBV5-5 | - | CASSLEGARNQPQHF | TGTGCCAGCAGCTTAGAGGGTGCACGCAATCAGCCCCAGCATTTT
TRBJ2-1 | - | TRBV27 | - | CASRGDGNEQFF | TGTGCCAGCAGGGGGGACGGCAATGAGCAGTTCTTC
TRBJ2-1 | many | TRBV12-3/TRBV12-4 | TRBD2 | CASSLREGGYEQFF | TGTGCCAGCAGTTTGCGGGAGGGCGGCTATGAGCAGTTCTTC
TRBJ2-3 | few | TRBV7-9 | - | CASSPNGVATDTQYF | TGTGCCAGCAGCCCAAATGGCGTCGCCACAGATACGCAGTATTTT
TRBJ2-4 | few | TRBV5-1 | - | CASSSEPREAKNIQYF | TGCGCCAGCAGCTCGGAACCCAGGGAGGCCAAAAACATTCAGTACTTC
TRBJ2-2 | - | TRBV19 | - | CASQRTSGELFF | TGTGCCAGTCAACGGACCAGCGGGGAGCTGTTTTTT
TRBJ1-5 | - | TRBV6-1 | TRBD1 | CASRTPRGQIDQPQHF | TGTGCCAGCAGAACCCCGAGGGGGCAGATCGATCAGCCCCAGCATTTT
TRBJ2-1 | few | TRBV28 | - | CASREASYNEQFF | TGTGCCAGCCGAGAGGCCTCCTACAATGAGCAGTTCTTC
TRBJ2-3 | many | TRBV7-6 | TRBD2 | CASSLLTSGADTQYF | TGTGCCAGCAGCTTATTGACTAGCGGGGCAGATACGCAGTATTTT
TRBJ1-1 | - | TRBV6-6 | TRBD1 | CASSDPLGGQGF | TGTGCCAGCAGTGACCCTCTCGGAGGACAGGGGTTT
TRBJ2-5 | many | TRBV19 | - | CASSIRARETQYF | TGTGCCAGTAGTATCCGGGCAAGAGAGACCCAGTACTTC
TRBJ2-3 | - | TRBV6-5 | - | CASRPVLARTDTQYF | TGTGCCAGCAGGCCCGTACTAGCCCGCACAGATACGCAGTATTTT
TRBJ2-5 | - | TRBV7-7 | - | CASSLVCCGTQETQYF | TGTGCCAGCAGCTTAGTGTGCTGCGGGACCCAAGAGACCCAGTACTTC
TRBJ2-7 | many | TRBV11-2 | - | CASSPGTGTYEQYF | TGTGCCAGCAGCCCCGGGACTGGCACCTACGAGCAGTACTTC
TRBJ2-7 | few | TRBV6-1 | TRBD1 | CASNRGVYEQYF | TGTGCCAGTAACAGGGGGGTCTACGAGCAGTACTTC
TRBJ1-6 | many | TRBV11-2 | TRBD1 | CASSLVGQGFSPLHF | TGTGCCAGCAGCTTAGTGGGACAGGGTTTTTCACCCCTCCACTTT
TRBJ2-1 | few | TRBV6-6 | TRBD2 | CASSYSGLFFF | TGTGCCAGCAGTTACTCGGGACTATTCTTCTTC
TRBJ1-2 | few | TRBV6-1 | - | CASTRKRTSDTFVYAGYTF | TGTGCCAGCACCCGCAAACGAACCTCCGATACATTCGTGTATGCTGGCTACACCTTC
TRBJ1-3 | - | TRBV7-6 | TRBD1 | CASSLARDSKSTGNTIYF | TGTGCCAGCAGCTTGGCCCGGGACAGCAAATCTACTGGAAACACCATATATTTT
TRBJ2-1 | many | TRBV20-1 | - | CSATQYGPTYNEQFF | TGCAGTGCCACTCAGTACGGGCCCACCTACAATGAGCAGTTCTTC
TRBJ1-1 | - | TRBV14 | - | CASSPRALTEAFF | TGTGCCAGCAGCCCCAGGGCCCTAACTGAAGCTTTCTTT
TRBJ2-1 | few | TRBV6-2/TRBV6-3 | TRBD2 | CASSSSGTINEQFF | TGTGCCAGCAGTTCCTCCGGGACTATCAATGAGCAGTTCTTC
TRBJ2-7 | - | TRBV19 | - | CASSIRTGAAEQYF | TGTGCCAGTAGTATTAGGACGGGAGCGGCCGAGCAGTACTTC
TRBJ2-1 | few | TRBV14 | - | CASSPNVAVLEQFF | TGTGCCAGCAGCCCTAACGTGGCGGTTCTTGAGCAGTTCTTC
TRBJ1-3 | few | TRBV10-3 | - | CAISDTRAGNTIYF | TGTGCCATCAGCGACACCAGAGCGGGAAACACCATATATTTT
TRBJ1-6 | few | TRBV5-5 | - | CASSTLPGEGSPLHF | TGTGCCAGCTCGACTCTACCAGGGGAAGGCTCACCCCTCCACTTT
TRBJ2-1 | few | TRBV18 | - | CASSPTFDEQFF | TGTGCCAGCTCACCGACATTCGATGAGCAGTTCTTC